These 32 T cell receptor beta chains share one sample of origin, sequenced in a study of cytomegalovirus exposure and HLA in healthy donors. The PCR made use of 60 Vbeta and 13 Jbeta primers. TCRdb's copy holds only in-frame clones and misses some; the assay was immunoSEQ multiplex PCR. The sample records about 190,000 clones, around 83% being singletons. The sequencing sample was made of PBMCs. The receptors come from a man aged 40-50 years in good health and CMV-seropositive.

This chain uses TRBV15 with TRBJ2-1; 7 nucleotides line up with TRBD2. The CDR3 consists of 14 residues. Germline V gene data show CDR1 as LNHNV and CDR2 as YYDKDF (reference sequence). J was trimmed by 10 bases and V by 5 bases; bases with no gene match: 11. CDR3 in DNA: TGTGCCACCAGCTTACCTGGGGGGGACGAGGAGCAGTTCTTC. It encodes CATSLPGGDEEQFF.

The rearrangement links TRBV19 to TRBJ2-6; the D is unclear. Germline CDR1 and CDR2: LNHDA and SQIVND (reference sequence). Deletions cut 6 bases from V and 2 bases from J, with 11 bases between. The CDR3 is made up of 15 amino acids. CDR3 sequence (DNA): TGTGCCAGTAGCCCCCAAGCCGCTGGGGCCAACGTCCTGACTTTC. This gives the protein CASSPQAAGANVLTF.

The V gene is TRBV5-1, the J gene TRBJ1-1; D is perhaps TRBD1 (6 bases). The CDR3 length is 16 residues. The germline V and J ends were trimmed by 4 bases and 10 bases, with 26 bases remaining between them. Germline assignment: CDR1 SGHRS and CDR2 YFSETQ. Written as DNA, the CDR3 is TGCGCCAGCAGCGTGGGACGGGCAGGGGCTTCTTGGAGAGCTTTCTTT. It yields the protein CASSVGRAGASWRAFF.

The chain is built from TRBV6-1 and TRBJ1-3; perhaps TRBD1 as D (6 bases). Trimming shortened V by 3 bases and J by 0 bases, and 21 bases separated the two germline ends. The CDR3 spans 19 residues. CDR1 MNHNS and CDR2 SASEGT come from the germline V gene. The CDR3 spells CASSDRIGQSINSGNTIYF. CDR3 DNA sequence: TGTGCCAGCAGTGACAGGATCGGACAGTCCATTAACTCTGGAAACACCATATATTTT.

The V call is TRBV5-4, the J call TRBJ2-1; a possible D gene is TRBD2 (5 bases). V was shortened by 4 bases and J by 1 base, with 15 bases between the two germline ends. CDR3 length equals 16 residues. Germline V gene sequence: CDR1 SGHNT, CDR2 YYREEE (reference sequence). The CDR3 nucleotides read TGTGCCAGCAGCCCCCAACTAGTCGGGTCCTACAATGAGCAGTTCTTC. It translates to CASSPQLVGSYNEQFF.

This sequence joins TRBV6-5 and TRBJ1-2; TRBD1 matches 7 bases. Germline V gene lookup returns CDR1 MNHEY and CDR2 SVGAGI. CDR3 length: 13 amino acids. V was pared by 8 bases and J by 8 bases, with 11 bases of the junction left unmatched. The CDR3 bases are TGTGCCAGCTCCGATTTGACAGGGATCGGCTACACCTTC. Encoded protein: CASSDLTGIGYTF.

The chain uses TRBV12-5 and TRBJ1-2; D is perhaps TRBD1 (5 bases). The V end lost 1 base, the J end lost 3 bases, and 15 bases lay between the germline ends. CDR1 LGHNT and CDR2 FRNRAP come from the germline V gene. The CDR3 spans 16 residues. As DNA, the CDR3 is TGTGCTAGTGGTTTGGACTCAACAGGCTCCTACTATGGCTACACCTTC. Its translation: CASGLDSTGSYYGYTF.

The CDR3 sequence: CASSVDPRGSFDNEQFF. As DNA, the CDR3 is TGTGCCAGCAGCGTAGATCCGCGCGGGAGCTTTGACAATGAGCAGTTCTTC. V gene TRBV9 combines with J gene TRBJ2-1; 7 bases align to TRBD2. From germline, CDR1 is SGDLS and CDR2 YYNGEE. V shed 0 bases and J 5 bases; nucleotides not matched to a gene: 11. The CDR3 sequence is 17 residues long.

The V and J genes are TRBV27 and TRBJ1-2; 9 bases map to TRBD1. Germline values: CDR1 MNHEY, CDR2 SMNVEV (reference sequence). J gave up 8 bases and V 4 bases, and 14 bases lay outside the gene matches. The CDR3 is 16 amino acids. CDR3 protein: CASSSPGGQGRWGYTF. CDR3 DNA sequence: TGTGCCAGCAGTTCCCCCGGGGGACAGGGCCGGTGGGGCTACACCTTC.

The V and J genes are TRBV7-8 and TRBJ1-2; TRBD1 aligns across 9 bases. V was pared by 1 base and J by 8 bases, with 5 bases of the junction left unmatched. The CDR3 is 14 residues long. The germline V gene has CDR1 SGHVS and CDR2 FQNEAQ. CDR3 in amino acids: CASSLGQGVQGYTF. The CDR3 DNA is TGTGCCAGCAGCTTAGGACAGGGGGTACAGGGCTACACCTTC.

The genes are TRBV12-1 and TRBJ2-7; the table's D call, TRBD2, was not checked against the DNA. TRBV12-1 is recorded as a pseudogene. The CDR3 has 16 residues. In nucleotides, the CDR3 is TGTGCCAGCAGCTTTGCCCAACGGGAGAGGGCTTACGAGCAGTACTTC. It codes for CASSFAQRERAYEQYF.

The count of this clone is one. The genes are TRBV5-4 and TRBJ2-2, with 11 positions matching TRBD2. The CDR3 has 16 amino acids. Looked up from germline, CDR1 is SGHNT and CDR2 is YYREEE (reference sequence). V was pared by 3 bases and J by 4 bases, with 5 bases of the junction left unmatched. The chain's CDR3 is CASSSTSGTFTGELFF. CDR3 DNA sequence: TGTGCCAGCAGCTCGACTAGCGGGACGTTCACCGGGGAGCTGTTTTTT. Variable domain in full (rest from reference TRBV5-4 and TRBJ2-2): ETGVTQSPTHLIKTRGQQVTLRCSSQSGHNTVSWYQQALGQGPQFIFQYYREEENGRGNFPPRFSGLQFPNYSSELNVNALELDDSALYLCASSSTSGTFTGELFFGEGSRLTVL.

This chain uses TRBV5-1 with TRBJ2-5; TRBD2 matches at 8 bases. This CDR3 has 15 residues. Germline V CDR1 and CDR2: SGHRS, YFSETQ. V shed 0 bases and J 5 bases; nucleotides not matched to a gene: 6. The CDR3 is CASSLASGGAETQYF. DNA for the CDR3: TGCGCCAGCAGCTTGGCGTCCGGGGGGGCTGAGACCCAGTACTTC.

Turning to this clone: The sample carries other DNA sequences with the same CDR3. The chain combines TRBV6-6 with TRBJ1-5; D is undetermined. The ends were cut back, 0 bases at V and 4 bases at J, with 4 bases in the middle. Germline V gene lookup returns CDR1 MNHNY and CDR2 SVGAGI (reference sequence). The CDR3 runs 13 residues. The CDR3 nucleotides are TGTGCCAGCAGTTACTCATCAAATCAGCCCCAGCATTTT. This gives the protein CASSYSSNQPQHF.

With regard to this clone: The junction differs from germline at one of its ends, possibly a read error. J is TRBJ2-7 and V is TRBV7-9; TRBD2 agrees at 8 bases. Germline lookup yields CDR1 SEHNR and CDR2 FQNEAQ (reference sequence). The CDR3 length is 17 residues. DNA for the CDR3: TGTTCCAGCAACCCTCTGGCTCCAGCGGGAGACGCCTACGAGCAGTACTTC. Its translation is CSSNPLAPAGDAYEQYF. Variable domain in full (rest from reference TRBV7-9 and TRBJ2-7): DTGVSQNPRHKITKRGQNVTFRCDPISEHNRLYWYRQTLGQGPEFLTYFQNEAQLEKSRLLSDRFSAERPKGSFSTLEIQRTEQGDSAMYLCSSNPLAPAGDAYEQYFGPGTRLTVT.

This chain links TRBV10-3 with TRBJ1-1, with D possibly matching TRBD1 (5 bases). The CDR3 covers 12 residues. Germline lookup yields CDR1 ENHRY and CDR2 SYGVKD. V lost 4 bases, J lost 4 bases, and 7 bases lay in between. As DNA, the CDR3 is TGTGCCATCAGTGGAACAGGCACTGAAGCTTTCTTT. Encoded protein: CAISGTGTEAFF.

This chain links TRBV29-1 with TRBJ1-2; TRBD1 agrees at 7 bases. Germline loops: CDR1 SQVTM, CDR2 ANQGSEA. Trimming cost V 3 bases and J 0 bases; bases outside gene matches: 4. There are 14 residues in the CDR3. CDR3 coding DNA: TGCAGCGTTGAGCCGACAGGGACTAACTATGGCTACACCTTC. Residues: CSVEPTGTNYGYTF.

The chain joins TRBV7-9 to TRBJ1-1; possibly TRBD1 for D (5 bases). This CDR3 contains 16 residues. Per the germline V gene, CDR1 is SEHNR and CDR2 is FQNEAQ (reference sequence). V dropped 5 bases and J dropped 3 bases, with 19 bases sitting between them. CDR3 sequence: CASSPTSAQGYTEAFF. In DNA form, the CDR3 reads TGTGCCAGCAGCCCCACTTCAGCGCAGGGATACACTGAAGCTTTCTTT.

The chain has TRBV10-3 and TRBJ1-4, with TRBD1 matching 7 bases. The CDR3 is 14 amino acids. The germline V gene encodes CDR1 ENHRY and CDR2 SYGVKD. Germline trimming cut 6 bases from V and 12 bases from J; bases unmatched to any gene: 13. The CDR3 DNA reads TGTGCCATCAGCAAGACACGTACAGGGGAAGAACTGTTTTTT. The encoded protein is CAISKTRTGEELFF.

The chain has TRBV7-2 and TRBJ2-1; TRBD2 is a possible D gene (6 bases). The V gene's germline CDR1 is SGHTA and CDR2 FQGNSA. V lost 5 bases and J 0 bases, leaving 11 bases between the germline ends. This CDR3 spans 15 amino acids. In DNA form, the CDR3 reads TGTGCCAGCAGCCCTAGCGCTAGCTCCTACAATGAGCAGTTCTTC. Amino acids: CASSPSASSYNEQFF.

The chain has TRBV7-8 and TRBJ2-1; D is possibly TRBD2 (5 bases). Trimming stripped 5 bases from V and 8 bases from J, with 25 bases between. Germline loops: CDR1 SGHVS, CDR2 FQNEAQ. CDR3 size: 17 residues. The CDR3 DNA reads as TGTGCCAGCAGCCCCCGAGAGGGCCGTAGTTCGTCCGATGAGCAGTTCTTC. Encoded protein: CASSPREGRSSSDEQFF.

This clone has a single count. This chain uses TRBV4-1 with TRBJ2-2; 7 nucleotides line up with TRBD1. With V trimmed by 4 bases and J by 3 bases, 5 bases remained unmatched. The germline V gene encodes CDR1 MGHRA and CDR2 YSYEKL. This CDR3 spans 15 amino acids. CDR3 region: CASSLRQGDTGELFF. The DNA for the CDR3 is TGCGCCAGCAGCCTCCGACAGGGCGACACCGGGGAGCTGTTTTTT.

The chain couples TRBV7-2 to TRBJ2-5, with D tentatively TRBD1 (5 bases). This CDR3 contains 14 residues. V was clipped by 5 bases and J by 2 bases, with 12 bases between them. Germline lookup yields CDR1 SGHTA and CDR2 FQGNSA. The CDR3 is CASSPRRAQETQYF. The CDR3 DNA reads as TGTGCCAGCAGCCCCCGCAGGGCACAAGAGACCCAGTACTTC.

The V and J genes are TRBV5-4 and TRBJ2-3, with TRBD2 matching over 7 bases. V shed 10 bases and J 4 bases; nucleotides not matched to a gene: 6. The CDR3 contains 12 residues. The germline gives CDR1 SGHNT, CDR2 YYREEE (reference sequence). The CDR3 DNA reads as TGTGCCTCAGGGAGGGCCCCAGATACGCAGTATTTT. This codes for CASGRAPDTQYF.

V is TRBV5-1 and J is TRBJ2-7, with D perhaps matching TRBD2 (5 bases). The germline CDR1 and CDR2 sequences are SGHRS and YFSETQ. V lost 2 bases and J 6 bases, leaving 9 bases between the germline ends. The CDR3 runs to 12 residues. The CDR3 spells CASSFPEGEQYF. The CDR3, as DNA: TGCGCCAGCAGCTTTCCAGAGGGCGAGCAGTACTTC.

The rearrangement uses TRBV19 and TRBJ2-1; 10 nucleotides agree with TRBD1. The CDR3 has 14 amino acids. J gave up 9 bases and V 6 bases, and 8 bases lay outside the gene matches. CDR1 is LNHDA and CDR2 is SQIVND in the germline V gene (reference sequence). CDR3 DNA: TGTGCCAGTAGAACCGGGACAGGGGCAGGTGAGCAGTTCTTC. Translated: CASRTGTGAGEQFF.

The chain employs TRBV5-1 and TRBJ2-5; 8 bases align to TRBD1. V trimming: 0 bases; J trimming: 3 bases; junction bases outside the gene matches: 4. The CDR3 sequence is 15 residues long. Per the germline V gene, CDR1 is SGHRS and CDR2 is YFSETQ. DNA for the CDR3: TGCGCCAGCAGCTTGGTTACAGGGGGGAAAGAGACCCAGTACTTC. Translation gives CASSLVTGGKETQYF.

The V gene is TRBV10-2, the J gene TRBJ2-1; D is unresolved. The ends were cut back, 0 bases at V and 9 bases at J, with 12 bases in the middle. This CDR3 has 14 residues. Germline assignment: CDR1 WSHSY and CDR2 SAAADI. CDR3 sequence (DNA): TGCGCCAGCAGTGAGTCGAGTAGCTACGGTGAGCAGTTCTTC. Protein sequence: CASSESSSYGEQFF.

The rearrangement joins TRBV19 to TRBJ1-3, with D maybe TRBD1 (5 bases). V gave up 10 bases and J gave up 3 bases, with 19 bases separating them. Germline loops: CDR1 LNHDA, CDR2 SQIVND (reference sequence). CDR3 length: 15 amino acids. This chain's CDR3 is CATRDTGTNGNTIYF. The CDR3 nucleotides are TGTGCCACTCGGGATACCGGGACTAATGGAAACACCATATATTTT. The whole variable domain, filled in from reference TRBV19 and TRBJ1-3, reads DGGITQSPKYLFRKEGQNVTLSCEQNLNHDAMYWYRQDPGQGLRLIYYSQIVNDFQKGDIAEGYSVSREKKESFPLTVTSAQKNPTAFYLCATRDTGTNGNTIYFGEGSWLTVV.

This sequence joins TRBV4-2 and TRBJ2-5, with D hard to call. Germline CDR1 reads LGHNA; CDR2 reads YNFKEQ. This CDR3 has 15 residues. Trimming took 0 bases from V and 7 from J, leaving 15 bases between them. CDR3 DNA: TGTGCCAGCAGCCAAGATTTGATGGTGCGCCGGACCCAGTACTTC. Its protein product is CASSQDLMVRRTQYF.

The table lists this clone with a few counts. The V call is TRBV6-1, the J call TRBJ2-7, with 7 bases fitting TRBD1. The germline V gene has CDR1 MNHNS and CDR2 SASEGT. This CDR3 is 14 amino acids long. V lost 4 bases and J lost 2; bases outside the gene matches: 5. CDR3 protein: CASSATGTAYEQYF. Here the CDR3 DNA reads TGTGCCAGCAGTGCAACCGGGACAGCCTACGAGCAGTACTTC.

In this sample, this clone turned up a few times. CDR3 sequence reads: CASSLGLAGVDEQYF. DNA of the CDR3: TGTGCCAGCAGTTTAGGACTAGCGGGAGTGGACGAGCAGTACTTC. The genes are TRBV6-5 and TRBJ2-7, with 13 positions matching TRBD2. V trimming: 4 bases; J trimming: 5 bases; junction bases outside the gene matches: 5. The germline CDR1 and CDR2 sequences are MNHEY and SVGAGI. The CDR3 totals 15 residues.